Listed below are T cell receptor beta chains from one sample, sequenced in a study of technical replicates of blood from several donors. The table came from immunoSEQ multiplex PCR; TCRdb's copy has only in-frame clones and leaves some out. The sample includes about 82,000 clones, around 94% of them seen just once. Material for sequencing was T cells isolated from PBMCs. The source of these receptors is a human donor in good health. The CDR3 runs from the conserved cysteine through the conserved F or W. A D gene is named only where the DNA matches it firmly. Some rows have no size entry. The others give once, few or many, or a class for an expanded clone.

d_gene: TRBD1; v_gene: TRBV25-1; abundance: NA; j_gene: TRBJ1-2; CDR3nt: TGTGCCAGCAGTGAATATGCAGGGGGCTCAGTTAGTCGTGGCTACACCTTC; CDR3aa: CASSEYAGGSVSRGYTF
d_gene: TRBD1; v_gene: TRBV4-2; abundance: NA; j_gene: TRBJ2-7; CDR3nt: TGTGCCAGCAGCCAAGAGGAAGGGACAGGGGGCTACGAGCAGTACTTC; CDR3aa: CASSQEEGTGGYEQYF
d_gene: TRBD1; v_gene: TRBV14; abundance: NA; j_gene: TRBJ1-1; CDR3nt: TGTGCCAGCAGGCGTACCTGGACAGGGGGCGCGGGGAGCACTGAAGCTTTCTTT; CDR3aa: CASRRTWTGGAGSTEAFF
d_gene: NA; v_gene: TRBV28; abundance: NA; j_gene: TRBJ2-2; CDR3nt: TGTGCCAGCAGTCCCCCCACAACCGGGGAGCTGTTTTTT; CDR3aa: CASSPPTTGELFF
d_gene: NA; v_gene: TRBV4-3; abundance: NA; j_gene: TRBJ1-2; CDR3nt: TGCGCCAGCAGCCCTCTCCGACAAGCTAACTATGGCTACACCTTC; CDR3aa: CASSPLRQANYGYTF
d_gene: NA; v_gene: TRBV28; abundance: NA; j_gene: TRBJ1-5; CDR3nt: TGTGCCAGCACCCACGGCCCAGGGGCCCAGCCCCAGCATTTT; CDR3aa: CASTHGPGAQPQHF
d_gene: NA; v_gene: TRBV7-9; abundance: NA; j_gene: TRBJ2-3; CDR3nt: TGTGCCAGCAGCTTAGGGGTTCTTGACGGGTCAGATACGCAGTATTTT; CDR3aa: CASSLGVLDGSDTQYF
d_gene: NA; v_gene: TRBV4-1; abundance: NA; j_gene: TRBJ2-7; CDR3nt: TGCGCCAGCAGCCAATTTCCCTTCGGGGACTACGAGCAGTACTTC; CDR3aa: CASSQFPFGDYEQYF
d_gene: TRBD1; v_gene: TRBV4-3; abundance: NA; j_gene: TRBJ2-7; CDR3nt: TGCGCCAGCAGCCAAGCCTCCGGGACAGGGAGCTACGAGCAGTACTTC; CDR3aa: CASSQASGTGSYEQYF
d_gene: NA; v_gene: TRBV4-2; abundance: NA; j_gene: TRBJ1-2; CDR3nt: TGTGCCAGCAGCCAAGATAAGACAGGCCTTATTTATGGCTACACCTTC; CDR3aa: CASSQDKTGLIYGYTF
d_gene: TRBD2; v_gene: TRBV10-1; abundance: few; j_gene: TRBJ2-3; CDR3nt: TGCGCCAGCAGTGGGATAGCGGGAGGTAAAGATACGCAGTATTTT; CDR3aa: CASSGIAGGKDTQYF
d_gene: TRBD1; v_gene: TRBV28; abundance: NA; j_gene: TRBJ2-7; CDR3nt: TGTGCCAGCACCCCCCCTCCGGGACAGGGATTCTACGAGCAGTACTTC; CDR3aa: CASTPPPGQGFYEQYF
d_gene: NA; v_gene: TRBV9; abundance: NA; j_gene: TRBJ1-2; CDR3nt: TGTGCCAGCAGCCCGGTGTCGGGTCCTTATGGCTACACCTTC; CDR3aa: CASSPVSGPYGYTF
d_gene: NA; v_gene: TRBV6-5; abundance: once; j_gene: TRBJ2-3; CDR3nt: TGTGCCAGCAGGGCAGTCACAGATACGCAGTATTTT; CDR3aa: CASRAVTDTQYF
d_gene: NA; v_gene: TRBV29-1; abundance: NA; j_gene: TRBJ1-1; CDR3nt: TGCAGCGTTGTAGGAACAGAAAACACTGAAGCTTTCTTT; CDR3aa: CSVVGTENTEAFF
d_gene: NA; v_gene: TRBV11-2; abundance: NA; j_gene: TRBJ1-2; CDR3nt: TGTGCCAGCAGCTTAAGGGGCGGCTACACCTTC; CDR3aa: CASSLRGGYTF
d_gene: NA; v_gene: TRBV19; abundance: NA; j_gene: TRBJ1-1; CDR3nt: TGTGCCAGCCTGGGGGGAACTGAAGCTTTCTTT; CDR3aa: CASLGGTEAFF
d_gene: TRBD2; v_gene: TRBV4-1; abundance: NA; j_gene: TRBJ2-7; CDR3nt: TGCGCCAGCAGCCAAGATGCCCTAGCGGGAGTCTACTACGAGCAGTACTTC; CDR3aa: CASSQDALAGVYYEQYF
d_gene: TRBD2; v_gene: TRBV2; abundance: NA; j_gene: TRBJ2-1; CDR3nt: TGTGCCAGCAGTGAATTAGCGTCTAGCGGGGCCTACAATGAGCAGTTCTTC; CDR3aa: CASSELASSGAYNEQFF
d_gene: TRBD1; v_gene: TRBV19; abundance: NA; j_gene: TRBJ1-5; CDR3nt: TGTGCCAGTAGCGACCTCAGGGGGAAAGGACAGCATCAGCCCCAGCATTTT; CDR3aa: CASSDLRGKGQHQPQHF
d_gene: TRBD1; v_gene: TRBV27; abundance: NA; j_gene: TRBJ2-3; CDR3nt: TGTGCCAGCAGTGACAGGGGTAGCACAGATACGCAGTATTTT; CDR3aa: CASSDRGSTDTQYF
d_gene: NA; v_gene: TRBV27; abundance: NA; j_gene: TRBJ2-2; CDR3nt: TGTGCCAGCAGCCGACATCTCACCGGGGAGCTGTTTTTT; CDR3aa: CASSRHLTGELFF
d_gene: NA; v_gene: TRBV6-6; abundance: NA; j_gene: TRBJ2-3; CDR3nt: TGTGCCAGCAGTTACTCTCGAGACAGAGGAGATACGCAGTATTTT; CDR3aa: CASSYSRDRGDTQYF
d_gene: TRBD1; v_gene: TRBV5-1; abundance: NA; j_gene: TRBJ1-2; CDR3nt: TGCGCCAGCAGCTTGGGCGCGGCAGGGGGCGTTGGAGGAGGCTACACCTTC; CDR3aa: CASSLGAAGGVGGGYTF
d_gene: NA; v_gene: TRBV7-8; abundance: once; j_gene: TRBJ2-5; CDR3nt: TGTGCCAGCAGCTTTAGGCGGTCTCAAGAGACCCAGTACTTC; CDR3aa: CASSFRRSQETQYF
d_gene: NA; v_gene: TRBV10-1; abundance: NA; j_gene: TRBJ1-5; CDR3nt: TGCGCCACCGTCAATCAGCCCCAGCATTTT; CDR3aa: CATVNQPQHF
d_gene: TRBD1; v_gene: TRBV6-1; abundance: once; j_gene: TRBJ1-2; CDR3nt: TGTGCCAGCAGTGAAAGACAGGGTAGTGGCTACACCTTC; CDR3aa: CASSERQGSGYTF
d_gene: NA; v_gene: TRBV29-1; abundance: NA; j_gene: TRBJ2-7; CDR3nt: TGCAGCGGGACTCAGCATTCGGTGGTCTTTTACGAGCAGTACTTC; CDR3aa: CSGTQHSVVFYEQYF
d_gene: NA; v_gene: TRBV2; abundance: NA; j_gene: TRBJ1-2; CDR3nt: TGTGCCAGCACCTGGACAGAACAAGCTAACTATGGCTACACCTTC; CDR3aa: CASTWTEQANYGYTF
d_gene: NA; v_gene: TRBV6-4; abundance: NA; j_gene: TRBJ1-2; CDR3nt: TGTGCCAGCAGTGTGGAGGGGCAGGGTTATGGCTACACCTTC; CDR3aa: CASSVEGQGYGYTF
d_gene: TRBD1; v_gene: TRBV7-9; abundance: NA; j_gene: TRBJ1-1; CDR3nt: TGTGCCAGCAGCTTAGTATCAGGGGGCGAAGCTTTCTTT; CDR3aa: CASSLVSGGEAFF
d_gene: NA; v_gene: TRBV19; abundance: NA; j_gene: TRBJ2-3; CDR3nt: TGTGCCAGTAGCTTAGTGCGGTCGGATACGCAGTATTTT; CDR3aa: CASSLVRSDTQYF
d_gene: NA; v_gene: TRBV19; abundance: NA; j_gene: TRBJ2-3; CDR3nt: TGTGCCAGTAGTCCTCTAGCAAGCACAGATACGCAGTATTTT; CDR3aa: CASSPLASTDTQYF
d_gene: TRBD2; v_gene: TRBV5-4; abundance: NA; j_gene: TRBJ2-7; CDR3nt: TGTGCCAGCAGCCGCGGGACTAGTGCATCCTACGAGCAGTACTTC; CDR3aa: CASSRGTSASYEQYF
d_gene: NA; v_gene: TRBV5-4; abundance: few; j_gene: TRBJ2-3; CDR3nt: TGTGCCAGCAGCTTGGGGCAGACAGATACGCAGTATTTT; CDR3aa: CASSLGQTDTQYF
d_gene: NA; v_gene: TRBV9; abundance: NA; j_gene: TRBJ1-1; CDR3nt: TGTGCCAGCAGCATGCAGGGTGGTGAGACTGAAGCTTTCTTT; CDR3aa: CASSMQGGETEAFF
d_gene: TRBD2; v_gene: TRBV9; abundance: NA; j_gene: TRBJ2-3; CDR3nt: TGTGCCAGCAGCGTCACTAGCGGACTTAGCACAGATACGCAGTATTTT; CDR3aa: CASSVTSGLSTDTQYF
d_gene: TRBD1; v_gene: TRBV13; abundance: NA; j_gene: TRBJ1-2; CDR3nt: TGTGCCAGCAGCCCGACAGGGGTGAATGGCTACACCTTC; CDR3aa: CASSPTGVNGYTF
d_gene: NA; v_gene: TRBV18; abundance: NA; j_gene: TRBJ1-1; CDR3nt: TGTGCCAGCTCACCCCCAGGGAACACTGAAGCTTTCTTT; CDR3aa: CASSPPGNTEAFF
d_gene: TRBD2; v_gene: TRBV11-3; abundance: few; j_gene: TRBJ2-2; CDR3nt: TGTGCCAGCAGCCCCACCAGCGGGAAGGTCGGGGAGCTGTTTTTT; CDR3aa: CASSPTSGKVGELFF
d_gene: TRBD2; v_gene: TRBV29-1; abundance: NA; j_gene: TRBJ2-5; CDR3nt: TGCAGCGTTCGCTTAGCGGGAGGGGAAGAGACCCAGTACTTC; CDR3aa: CSVRLAGGEETQYF
d_gene: NA; v_gene: TRBV7-2; abundance: NA; j_gene: TRBJ1-2; CDR3nt: TGTGCCAGCAGCTCCCGGGGCAGGGGAATAGCGAACTATGGCTACACCTTC; CDR3aa: CASSSRGRGIANYGYTF
d_gene: TRBD1; v_gene: TRBV5-4; abundance: NA; j_gene: TRBJ1-2; CDR3nt: TGTGCCAGCAGCCCGACAGGGGGCCGGAACTATGGCTACACCTTC; CDR3aa: CASSPTGGRNYGYTF
d_gene: TRBD1; v_gene: TRBV19; abundance: NA; j_gene: TRBJ1-3; CDR3nt: TGTGCCAGTAGTCTGGACAGGGCAGGGAACACCATATATTTT; CDR3aa: CASSLDRAGNTIYF
d_gene: TRBD2; v_gene: TRBV19; abundance: NA; j_gene: TRBJ2-3; CDR3nt: TGTGCCAGTAGTATAGTGGGGGGACTAGCCTATTTCACAGATACGCAGTATTTT; CDR3aa: CASSIVGGLAYFTDTQYF
d_gene: TRBD1; v_gene: TRBV7-9; abundance: NA; j_gene: TRBJ1-2; CDR3nt: TGTGCCAGCAGCTTATCAAGGACAGGCTATGGCTACACCTTC; CDR3aa: CASSLSRTGYGYTF
d_gene: NA; v_gene: TRBV7-2; abundance: NA; j_gene: TRBJ2-5; CDR3nt: TGTGCCAGCAGCTTAAGTTGGAGGGAGACCCAGTACTTC; CDR3aa: CASSLSWRETQYF
d_gene: TRBD2; v_gene: TRBV30; abundance: NA; j_gene: TRBJ2-2; CDR3nt: TGTGCCTGGAGTGCGTTAGCGGGAGGGCCCGGGGAGCTGTTTTTT; CDR3aa: CAWSALAGGPGELFF
d_gene: TRBD1; v_gene: TRBV9; abundance: NA; j_gene: TRBJ1-1; CDR3nt: TGTGCCAGCAGCCCCAGACAGGGAGGTGAAGCTTTCTTT; CDR3aa: CASSPRQGGEAFF
d_gene: NA; v_gene: TRBV28; abundance: few; j_gene: TRBJ1-5; CDR3nt: TGTGCCAGCACCTTTGGGGGGGCAGTGAGACAGCCCCAGCATTTT; CDR3aa: CASTFGGAVRQPQHF
d_gene: TRBD2; v_gene: TRBV27; abundance: once; j_gene: TRBJ2-1; CDR3nt: TGTGCCAGCAGTTTGCCAGCGGGAGAATCAAATTCCTACAATGAGCAGTTCTTC; CDR3aa: CASSLPAGESNSYNEQFF
d_gene: NA; v_gene: TRBV2; abundance: NA; j_gene: TRBJ1-1; CDR3nt: TGTGCCTCTCATGGACAGAGGAACACTGAAGCTTTCTTT; CDR3aa: CASHGQRNTEAFF
d_gene: TRBD1; v_gene: TRBV5-4; abundance: NA; j_gene: TRBJ1-2; CDR3nt: TGTGCCACCCGACAGGGCGGCTATGGCTACACCTTC; CDR3aa: CATRQGGYGYTF
d_gene: NA; v_gene: TRBV27; abundance: NA; j_gene: TRBJ1-1; CDR3nt: TGTGCCAGCAGTTGGAGAGGGCTGAACACTGAAGCTTTCTTT; CDR3aa: CASSWRGLNTEAFF
d_gene: NA; v_gene: TRBV4-1; abundance: once; j_gene: TRBJ1-5; CDR3nt: TGCGCCAGCAGCCCTGATCAGTATTTTAGCAATCAGCCCCAGCATTTT; CDR3aa: CASSPDQYFSNQPQHF
d_gene: NA; v_gene: TRBV27; abundance: NA; j_gene: TRBJ1-1; CDR3nt: TGTGCCAGCAGTTTCTTACAGAACACTGAAGCTTTCTTT; CDR3aa: CASSFLQNTEAFF
d_gene: NA; v_gene: TRBV13; abundance: NA; j_gene: TRBJ2-7; CDR3nt: TGTGCCAGCAGTCAGCAGGACACCATCTACGAGCAGTACTTC; CDR3aa: CASSQQDTIYEQYF
d_gene: NA; v_gene: TRBV7-9; abundance: NA; j_gene: TRBJ2-7; CDR3nt: TGTGCCAGCAGCTTAGAAATAACCTACGAGCAGTACTTC; CDR3aa: CASSLEITYEQYF
d_gene: TRBD1; v_gene: TRBV30; abundance: once; j_gene: TRBJ1-5; CDR3nt: TGTGCCTGGAGTAGGGGACAGGGGGCATGGCAGGATCAGCCCCAGCATTTT; CDR3aa: CAWSRGQGAWQDQPQHF